The 12 T cell receptor beta chains below all came from one sample that was sequenced in a study of early T cells in non-severe SARS-CoV-2 infection. Each CDR3 protein is one row after TCRdb ran MiXCR on the 5' RACE reads. Seen here are about 71,000 distinct CDR3 sequences, around 12% observed once, and the top ten hold less than 3.5%. Specimen: whole blood, collected at baseline. Receptors originate from an adult who was a healthcare worker with PCR-confirmed SARS-CoV-2 infection or an uninfected control (not recorded which).

This clonotype was counted a few times. The genes are TRBV20-1 and TRBJ1-2; a possible D gene is TRBD1 (6 bases). This CDR3 is 12 amino acids long. In germline, CDR1 is DFQATT, CDR2 SNEGSKA (reference sequence). Trimming shortened V by 5 bases and J by 2 bases, and 9 bases separated the two germline ends. CDR3 in amino acids: CSAFGQNYGYTF. In nucleotides, the CDR3 is TGCAGTGCTTTCGGACAGAACTATGGCTACACCTTC.

This clonotype was seen at least ten times. This sequence joins TRBV19 and TRBJ2-1; 8 bases are a match to TRBD2. Germline CDR1 is LNHDA and CDR2 is SQIVND (reference sequence). V shed 1 base, J shed 7 bases, and the junction held 9 bases outside the gene matches. CDR3 size: 16 residues. CDR3 nucleotide sequence: TGTGCCAGTAGTATAGGAGCGGGGGTTGGTGTGAATGAGCAGTTCTTC. It is translated as CASSIGAGVGVNEQFF.

The chain links TRBV16 to TRBJ1-1; D unclear. The CDR3 has 13 amino acids. In germline, CDR1 is KGHSY, CDR2 FQNENV. V was shortened by 0 bases and J by 5 bases, with 7 bases between the two germline ends. CDR3 loop: CASSQSQKTEAFF. DNA for the CDR3: TGTGCCAGCAGCCAATCTCAGAAAACTGAAGCTTTCTTT.

J is TRBJ2-1 and V is TRBV7-8; D uncertain. The germline V gene has CDR1 SGHVS and CDR2 FQNEAQ. This CDR3 is 16 amino acids long. V was trimmed by 1 base and J by 3 bases, leaving 13 bases between them. Written as DNA, the CDR3 is TGTGCCAGCAGCTTAGTCTCTGGAATAAACTACAATGAGCAGTTCTTC. Residues: CASSLVSGINYNEQFF.

This clonotype was seen a handful of times. The chain couples TRBV4-2 to TRBJ1-2, with D hard to call. The CDR3 is 12 residues long. CDR1 is LGHNA and CDR2 is YNFKEQ in the germline V gene. V lost 3 bases to trimming and J lost 2 bases, with 4 bases between them. This CDR3 is CASSQGNYGYTF. CDR3 nucleotide sequence: TGTGCCAGCAGCCAGGGAAACTATGGCTACACCTTC.

J is TRBJ2-4 and V is TRBV28; tentative D call: TRBD1 (5 bases). This CDR3 has 18 residues. Between the trimmed V and J ends, which lost 3 bases and 0 bases, there was a span of 18 bases. Looked up from germline, CDR1 is MDHEN and CDR2 is SYDVKM. CDR3 sequence (DNA): TGTGCCAGCAGTTTCGAGGTGGCAGGGATGCTAGCCAAAAACATTCAGTACTTC. The encoded protein is CASSFEVAGMLAKNIQYF. Combining the CDR3 with reference TRBV28 and TRBJ2-4 gives the whole variable domain DVKVTQSSRYLVKRTGEKVFLECVQDMDHENMFWYRQDPGLGLRLIYFSYDVKMKEKGDIPEGYSVSREKKERFSLILESASTNQTSMYLCASSFEVAGMLAKNIQYFGAGTRLSVL.

A few counts support this clonotype. This chain joins TRBV9 and TRBJ1-5, with D maybe TRBD1 (5 bases). The CDR3 consists of 15 residues. Trimming left V 0 bases short and J 7 bases short, with 14 bases between. Germline CDR1 and CDR2: SGDLS and YYNGEE. The CDR3 coding sequence is TGTGCCAGCAGCGTAGAGTCCCAGGGTAGGCAGCCCCAGCATTTT. This codes for CASSVESQGRQPQHF. Using reference TRBV9 and TRBJ1-5 for the parts outside the CDR3, the full variable domain is DSGVTQTPKHLITATGQRVTLRCSPRSGDLSVYWYQQSLDQGLQFLIQYYNGEERAKGNILERFSAQQFPDLHSELNLSSLELGDSALYFCASSVESQGRQPQHFGDGTRLSIL.

The chain joins TRBV28 to TRBJ1-1, with D possibly matching TRBD1 (6 bases). The ends were cut back, 3 bases at V and 1 base at J, with 12 bases in the middle. The CDR3 has 15 residues. The V gene's germline CDR1 is MDHEN and CDR2 SYDVKM. This CDR3 reads CASSLRRGKNTEAFF. CDR3 coding DNA: TGTGCCAGCAGTTTGCGTAGGGGGAAGAACACTGAAGCTTTCTTT. Looking up the rest from reference TRBV28 and TRBJ1-1 gives the full variable domain: DVKVTQSSRYLVKRTGEKVFLECVQDMDHENMFWYRQDPGLGLRLIYFSYDVKMKEKGDIPEGYSVSREKKERFSLILESASTNQTSMYLCASSLRRGKNTEAFFGQGTRLTVV.

This clonotype was detected only a few times. As DNA, the CDR3 is TGCGCCAGCAGCACCGGGACAGAGGGCTGGGGCTACACCTTC. As protein: CASSTGTEGWGYTF. This chain uses TRBV5-1 with TRBJ1-2; TRBD1 aligns across 7 bases. The germline V gene has CDR1 SGHRS and CDR2 YFSETQ. The CDR3 extends over 14 amino acids. Losses at the gene ends were 4 bases for V and 8 bases for J; bases not matched to a gene: 11.

This clonotype was seen only a few times. The chain employs TRBV7-8 and TRBJ1-1, with D possibly TRBD1 on 5 matching bases. Between the trimmed V and J ends, which lost 5 bases and 5 bases, there was a span of 15 bases. The germline V gene encodes CDR1 SGHVS and CDR2 FQNEAQ. CDR3 length: 14 amino acids. In DNA form, the CDR3 reads TGTGCCAGCAGCCGAGGGGCGCTCGGGACTGAAGCTTTCTTT. Residues: CASSRGALGTEAFF.

This chain joins TRBV19 and TRBJ2-3; maybe TRBD2 (6 bases). V was clipped by 3 bases and J by 3 bases, with 13 bases between them. This CDR3 has 15 residues. Germline-derived CDR1 and CDR2 are LNHDA and SQIVND (reference sequence). CDR3 residues: CASSIRGTVTDTQYF. The DNA of the CDR3 is TGTGCCAGTAGTATCCGGGGGACCGTTACAGATACGCAGTATTTT.

The chain links TRBV5-5 to TRBJ2-5, with D hard to call. The germline CDR1 and CDR2 sequences are SGHKS and YYEKEE (reference sequence). Trimming removed 0 bases at V and 5 bases at J, with 11 bases between. CDR3 length: 14 residues. CDR3 loop: CASSLAGTTETQYF. The CDR3 coding sequence is TGTGCCAGCAGCTTGGCCGGCACGACGGAGACCCAGTACTTC.